This T cell receptor (beta chain) was sequenced during a study of T cell responses to AZD1222 COVID-19 vaccine. This clone was detected only once. Its antigen remains unknown. CDR3 length: 16 residues. Germline V gene sequence: CDR1 SGHNT, CDR2 YENEEA. With 5 bases clipped from V and 12 bases from J, the junction kept 17 bases outside the gene matches. TCRdb's copy holds only in-frame clones and misses some; the assay was immunoSEQ multiplex PCR. The table lists 150,000 to 200,000 clones, about 85% of them singletons, with roughly 2.5% in the top ten. Overall study findings and caveats: An increase in Spike-specific TCR breadth and depth was observed after two AZD1222 doses. Reports say nearly half of spike-specific TCRs go after unmutated variant regions. Recipients of AZD1222 seropositive at baseline numbered only five or six. Donors in the cohort were predominantly white British and more often female, and clonal diversity was possibly underestimated.

Source: peripheral blood, taken on day 0 of AZD1222 vaccination. This clonotype was sampled from an adult in good health. The V gene is TRBV11-3, the J gene TRBJ2-1; 9 bases line up with TRBD2. The CDR3 DNA follows: TGTGCCAGCAGCGCGGGCGGGAGGGCCAGCTTGTTCGGGCAGTTCTTC. The encoded protein is CASSAGGRASLFGQFF.